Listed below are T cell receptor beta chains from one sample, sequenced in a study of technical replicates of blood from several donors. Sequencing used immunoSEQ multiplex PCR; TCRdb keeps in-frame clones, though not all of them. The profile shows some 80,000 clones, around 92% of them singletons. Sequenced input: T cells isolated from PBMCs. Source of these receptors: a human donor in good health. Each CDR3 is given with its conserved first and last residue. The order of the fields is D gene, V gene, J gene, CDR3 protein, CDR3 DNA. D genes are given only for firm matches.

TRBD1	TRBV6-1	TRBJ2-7	CASNPGQGYEQYF	TGTGCCAGCAATCCGGGACAGGGGTACGAGCAGTACTTC
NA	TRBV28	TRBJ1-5	CASSALNGGGQPQHF	TGTGCCAGCAGCGCCCTGAATGGGGGCGGACAGCCCCAGCATTTT
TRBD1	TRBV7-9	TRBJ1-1	CASSLSGGGTEAFF	TGTGCCAGCAGCTTATCAGGGGGCGGCACTGAAGCTTTCTTT
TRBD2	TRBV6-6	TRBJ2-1	CASSQGLVKYNEQFF	TGTGCCAGCAGCCAGGGACTAGTCAAATACAATGAGCAGTTCTTC
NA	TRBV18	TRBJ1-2	CASSPPGVSGYTF	TGTGCCAGCTCGCCACCAGGGGTTTCTGGCTACACCTTC
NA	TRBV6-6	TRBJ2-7	CASSYHSYEQYF	TGTGCCAGCAGTTACCATTCCTACGAGCAGTACTTC
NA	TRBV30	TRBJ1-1	CAWSVVQASNTEAFF	TGTGCCTGGAGTGTAGTGCAGGCTTCGAACACTGAAGCTTTCTTT
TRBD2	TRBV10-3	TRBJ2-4	CAISEQLGGNIQYF	TGTGCCATCAGTGAACAACTCGGGGGGAACATTCAGTACTTC
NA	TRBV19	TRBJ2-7	CASSVGTSSSYEQYF	TGTGCCAGTAGTGTTGGGACTTCGAGCTCCTACGAGCAGTACTTC
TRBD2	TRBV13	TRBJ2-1	CASSRAGGVYNEQFF	TGTGCCAGCAGCCGAGCGGGGGGGGTTTACAATGAGCAGTTCTTC
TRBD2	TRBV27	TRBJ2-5	CASRLAGQETQYF	TGTGCCAGCAGACTAGCGGGACAAGAGACCCAGTACTTC
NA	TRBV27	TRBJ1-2	CASRPGQIKANYGYTF	TGTGCCAGCAGGCCCGGACAGATTAAAGCTAACTATGGCTACACCTTC
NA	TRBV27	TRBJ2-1	CASSLFPGGSSYNEQFF	TGTGCCAGCAGTTTATTCCCTGGGGGGAGCTCCTACAATGAGCAGTTCTTC
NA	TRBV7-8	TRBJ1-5	CASSLVANQPQHF	TGTGCCAGCAGCTTAGTGGCTAATCAGCCCCAGCATTTT
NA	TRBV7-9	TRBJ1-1	CASSLISQGHTEAFF	TGTGCCAGCAGCTTAATTTCACAGGGTCACACTGAAGCTTTCTTT
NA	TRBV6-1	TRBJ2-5	CASSWEIVHQETQYF	TGTGCCAGCAGTTGGGAGATTGTCCACCAAGAGACCCAGTACTTC
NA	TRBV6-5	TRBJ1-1	CASTLGVNTEAFF	TGTGCCAGCACTCTGGGAGTTAACACTGAAGCTTTCTTT
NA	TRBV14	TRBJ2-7	CASSRPRGYRYF	TGTGCCAGCAGCCGACCCCGGGGATATCGGTACTTC